One sample yielded the 3 T cell receptor beta chains listed below, sequenced in a study of OX40 agonist ivuxolimab in advanced cancers. Here immunoSEQ multiplex PCR was the method, and the copy in TCRdb shows in-frame clones only, minus some. The data contain 89,000 or so clones, about 90% of them seen just once; the ten biggest clones take up under 9.5%. The sample in question was CD4+ or CD8+ T cells sorted from blood, obtained in a trial of the OX40 agonist ivuxolimab. The receptors here all came from an adult with an advanced solid tumor such as melanoma, head and neck, liver or kidney cancer.

The chain joins TRBV15 to TRBJ2-1; no clear D. The CDR3 consists of 15 residues. Deletions cut 0 bases from V and 9 bases from J, with 15 bases between. Germline V CDR1 and CDR2: LNHNV, YYDKDF (reference sequence). The DNA of the CDR3 is TGTGCCACCAGCAGAGAGAATTCAGTTGTGGGTGAGCAGTTCTTC. This sequence encodes CATSRENSVVGEQFF.

This chain joins TRBV27 and TRBJ2-1, with D possibly TRBD1 on 5 matching bases. The CDR3 extends over 13 amino acids. From germline, CDR1 is MNHEY and CDR2 SMNVEV (reference sequence). The V end was cut by 5 bases, the J end by 12 bases, with 17 bases between. The CDR3 bases are TGTGCCAGCAGTATCCACCAGGGAATGGGGCAGTTCTTC. It codes for CASSIHQGMGQFF.

This chain uses TRBV6-5 with TRBJ1-2; a possible D gene is TRBD1 (5 bases). The germline V and J ends were trimmed by 2 bases and 6 bases, with 10 bases remaining between them. CDR3 length: 13 amino acids. The germline V gene has CDR1 MNHEY and CDR2 SVGAGI. CDR3 in DNA: TGTGCCAGCAGTTACAGTCAGGGTGATGGCTACACCTTC. Amino acid sequence: CASSYSQGDGYTF.